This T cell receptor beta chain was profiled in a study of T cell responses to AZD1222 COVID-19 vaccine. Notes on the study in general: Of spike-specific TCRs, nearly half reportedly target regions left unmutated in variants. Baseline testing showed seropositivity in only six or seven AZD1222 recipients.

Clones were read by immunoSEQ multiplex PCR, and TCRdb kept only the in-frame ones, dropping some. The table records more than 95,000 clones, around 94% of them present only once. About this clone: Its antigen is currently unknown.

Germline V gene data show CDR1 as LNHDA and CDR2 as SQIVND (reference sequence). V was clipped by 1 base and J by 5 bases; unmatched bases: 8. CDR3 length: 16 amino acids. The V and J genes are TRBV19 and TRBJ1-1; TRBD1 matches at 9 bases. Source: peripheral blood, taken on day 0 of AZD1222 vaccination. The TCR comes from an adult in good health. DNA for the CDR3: TGTGCCAGTAGTATAGGGACAGGGGCAGGTGTTACTGAAGCTTTCTTT. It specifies CASSIGTGAGVTEAFF.